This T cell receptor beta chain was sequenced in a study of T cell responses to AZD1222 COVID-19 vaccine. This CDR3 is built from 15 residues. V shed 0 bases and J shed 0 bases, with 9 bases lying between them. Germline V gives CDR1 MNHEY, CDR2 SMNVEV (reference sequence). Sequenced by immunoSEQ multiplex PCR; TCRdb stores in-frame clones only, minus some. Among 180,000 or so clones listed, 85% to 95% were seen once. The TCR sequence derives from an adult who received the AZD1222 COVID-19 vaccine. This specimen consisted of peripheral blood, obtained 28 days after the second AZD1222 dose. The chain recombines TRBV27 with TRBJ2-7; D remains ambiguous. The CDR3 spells CASSLSYMSSYEQYF. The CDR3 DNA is TGTGCCAGCAGTTTATCGTATATGTCCTCCTACGAGCAGTACTTC.